The 31 T cell receptor beta chains below all came from one sample that was sequenced in a study of blood T cell repertoires in COVID-19. Only in-frame clones appear in the TCRdb table, and some are missing; sequencing was by immunoSEQ multiplex PCR. The table includes about 180,000 clones, roughly 85% detected once. Sequencing input: peripheral blood. The origin of the receptors is a man between 45 and 60 years old with active or convalescent COVID-19.

The chain links TRBV29-1 to TRBJ2-3, with 8 bases that match TRBD1. The CDR3 length is 13 residues. CDR1 is SQVTM, CDR2 ANQGSEA, per germline. J was trimmed by 0 bases and V by 7 bases; bases with no gene match: 3. CDR3 amino acids: CSGGDRSTDTQYF. The CDR3 DNA is TGCAGCGGAGGGGACAGGAGCACAGATACGCAGTATTTT.

The rearrangement joins TRBV5-1 to TRBJ1-1, with 9 positions matching TRBD1. Germline-derived CDR1 and CDR2 are SGHRS and YFSETQ. The ends lost 4 bases at V and 7 bases at J; junction bases unmatched: 8. The CDR3 has 14 amino acids. CDR3 nucleotides: TGCGCCAGCAGCCCGGGACAGGGTAACGGTGAAGCTTTCTTT. It encodes CASSPGQGNGEAFF.

The genes are TRBV4-2 and TRBJ2-5; D possibly corresponds to TRBD1 (6 bases). The CDR3 runs to 16 residues. Germline V gene data show CDR1 as LGHNA and CDR2 as YNFKEQ. V was cut by 6 bases and J by 2 bases, with 19 bases left in between. The CDR3 DNA sequence: TGTGCCAGCAGTCCATACCTACAGGGTGCTCAAGAGACCCAGTACTTC. It yields the protein CASSPYLQGAQETQYF.

This clone is a singleton in its sample. The CDR3 here is CASRSPGGNEQFF. Here the CDR3 DNA reads TGTGCCAGCAGGTCCCCAGGGGGCAATGAGCAGTTCTTC. The chain couples TRBV6-5 to TRBJ2-1; 7 bases align to TRBD1. CDR1 MNHEY and CDR2 SVGAGI come from the germline V gene. The CDR3 covers 13 residues. Trimming at V came to 6 bases and at J to 6 bases, leaving 5 bases not matched to a gene.

The chain is built from TRBV12-3 or TRBV12-4 and TRBJ1-1; 7 nucleotides agree with TRBD1. Trimming removed 4 bases from V and 7 bases from J; junction bases left unmatched: 6. This CDR3 is built from 13 residues. Here the CDR3 DNA reads TGTGCCAGCAGTTCAATACAGGGGAGTGAAGCTTTCTTT. Encoded protein: CASSSIQGSEAFF.

V and J are TRBV12-3 or TRBV12-4 and TRBJ2-5; possible D gene TRBD2, 6 bases. The CDR3 runs to 13 residues. Trimming shortened V by 5 bases and J by 5 bases, and 12 bases separated the two germline ends. CDR3 in amino acids: CASSHTGRETQYF. CDR3 nucleotide sequence: TGTGCCAGCAGTCACACGGGGAGGGAGACCCAGTACTTC.

The chain uses TRBV18 and TRBJ1-2; 7 bases line up with TRBD1. Germline CDR1 and CDR2: KGHSH and LQKENI. This CDR3 has 16 residues. V was clipped by 1 base and J by 2 bases; unmatched bases: 7. The CDR3 DNA sequence: TGTGCCAGCTCACCACAAACAGGGACAGAAAACTATGGCTACACCTTC. Its protein is CASSPQTGTENYGYTF.

The rearrangement uses TRBV7-9 and TRBJ2-5; D may be TRBD1 (5 bases). Germline V gene data show CDR1 as SEHNR and CDR2 as FQNEAQ (reference sequence). V dropped 4 bases and J dropped 1 base, with 13 bases sitting between them. This CDR3 contains 15 residues. The CDR3 region has the DNA TGTGCCAGCAGCTGGGGCTTCGGATTCCAAGAGACCCAGTACTTC. Its translation: CASSWGFGFQETQYF.

J is TRBJ1-1 and V is TRBV5-4; unclear D gene. Germline values: CDR1 SGHNT, CDR2 YYREEE (reference sequence). V lost 5 bases to trimming and J lost 4 bases, with 12 bases between them. The CDR3 has 13 residues. In DNA, the CDR3 is TGTGCCAGCAGACAATATGGCGGCACTGAAGCTTTCTTT. It encodes CASRQYGGTEAFF.

As for this clone: Compared with germline, one end of the junction differs, possibly owing to a read error. The chain couples TRBV24-1 to TRBJ2-2; 8 nucleotides align to TRBD2. The CDR3 loop spans 16 amino acids. CDR1 is KGHDR and CDR2 is SFDVKD in the germline V gene. CDR3 coding DNA: TGTGCCACCAGTGACCTGCGGGGGGTGAACTCCGGGGAGCTGTTTTTT. Its translation is CATSDLRGVNSGELFF.

The chain joins TRBV24-1 to TRBJ2-2, with 11 bases aligning to TRBD2. The germline gives CDR1 KGHDR, CDR2 SFDVKD. J lost 7 bases, V lost 4 bases, and 7 bases had no gene match. The CDR3 totals 16 residues. The CDR3: CATSDRSGRARGELFF. The DNA of the CDR3 is TGTGCCACCAGTGACCGTAGCGGGAGGGCCCGCGGGGAGCTGTTTTTT.

This chain connects TRBV9 to TRBJ1-3, with 10 bases that match TRBD1. CDR1 and CDR2 (germline): SGDLS, YYNGEE. Unmatched junction bases numbered 7, after V lost 3 bases and J lost 4 bases. This CDR3 is built from 16 residues. In DNA form, the CDR3 reads TGTGCCAGCAGCGAGGGGGACAGGGGATACGGAAACACCATATATTTT. Protein sequence: CASSEGDRGYGNTIYF.

V usage is TRBV7-7 and J usage is TRBJ2-2, with D possibly TRBD1 on 6 matching bases. V was clipped by 3 bases and J by 3 bases, with 8 bases between them. This CDR3 has 14 residues. Per germline, CDR1 SSHAT and CDR2 FNYEAQ (reference sequence). The chain's CDR3 is CASSLKGDTGELFF. CDR3 nucleotide sequence: TGTGCCAGCAGCTTGAAGGGGGACACCGGGGAGCTGTTTTTT.

Here the CDR3 reads CAWSVRTPNTEAFF. CDR3 sequence (DNA): TGTGCCTGGAGTGTACGGACACCGAACACTGAAGCTTTCTTT. The chain joins TRBV30 to TRBJ1-1; TRBD1 is a possible D gene (5 bases). CDR1 and CDR2 (germline): GTSNPN, SVGIG (reference sequence). The CDR3 contains 14 residues. Trimming shortened V by 0 bases and J by 1 base, and 9 bases separated the two germline ends.

The chain recombines TRBV6-5 with TRBJ2-7; 7 bases are shared with TRBD2. Trimming took 8 bases from V and 4 from J; bases not matched to a gene: 11. The CDR3 covers 14 residues. Per germline, CDR1 MNHEY and CDR2 SVGAGI. This chain's CDR3 is CASSSGALWYEQYF. CDR3 nucleotide sequence: TGTGCCAGCTCCAGCGGGGCCCTCTGGTACGAGCAGTACTTC.

There are many counts of this clone. V usage is TRBV24-1 and J usage is TRBJ2-5; possible D gene TRBD2, 5 bases. V was shortened by 12 bases and J by 6 bases, with 13 bases between the two germline ends. The germline CDR1 and CDR2 sequences are KGHDR and SFDVKD. This CDR3 is built from 11 residues. In nucleotides, the CDR3 is TGTGCCGCCCCCCCGGGGAAGACCCAGTACTTC. This gives the protein CAAPPGKTQYF.

The J gene is TRBJ2-1, the V gene TRBV18; D gene ambiguous. Trimming removed 0 bases at V and 0 bases at J, with 9 bases between. CDR1 KGHSH and CDR2 LQKENI come from the germline V gene. The CDR3 covers 16 residues. CDR3 in amino acids: CASSPPAGSSYNEQFF. In nucleotides, the CDR3 is TGTGCCAGCTCACCACCGGCAGGTAGCTCCTACAATGAGCAGTTCTTC.

Here the CDR3 DNA reads TGTGCCAGCAGAACCTCCGGACAGGGGAAGAATGAGCAGTTCTTC. It is translated as CASRTSGQGKNEQFF. The chain employs TRBV27 and TRBJ2-1, with 9 bases fitting TRBD1. Germline V gene sequence: CDR1 MNHEY, CDR2 SMNVEV (reference sequence). Trimming removed 6 bases from V and 7 bases from J; junction bases left unmatched: 10. This CDR3 is 15 amino acids long.

CDR3 coding DNA: TGTGCCAGCAGCCAAGATTACCGGGTACATGAGCAGTTCTTC. This codes for CASSQDYRVHEQFF. V is TRBV3-1 (or the pseudogene TRBV3-2) and J is TRBJ2-1; unclear D gene. Germline CDR1 and CDR2: LGHDT and YNNKEL (reference sequence). V was clipped by 0 bases and J by 8 bases, with 11 bases between them. The CDR3 totals 14 residues.

CDR3 in amino acids: CASSHVPRMNTEAFF. In nucleotides, the CDR3 is TGTGCCAGCAGCCATGTCCCCAGGATGAACACTGAAGCTTTCTTT. The J gene is TRBJ1-1, the V gene TRBV3-1 (or the pseudogene TRBV3-2), with no clear D. Germline V CDR1 and CDR2: LGHDT, YNNKEL (reference sequence). The CDR3 is made up of 15 amino acids. V lost 3 bases and J 0 bases, leaving 11 bases between the germline ends.

This clone was seen a single time. The chain combines TRBV14 with TRBJ2-1; 8 bases agree with TRBD2. This CDR3 contains 17 residues. Germline trimming cut 1 base from V and 2 bases from J; bases unmatched to any gene: 7. From germline, CDR1 is SGHDN and CDR2 FVKESK. This chain's CDR3 is CASSQGPPREAYNEQFF. The DNA for the CDR3 is TGTGCCAGCAGCCAAGGACCGCCGCGGGAGGCCTACAATGAGCAGTTCTTC.

This chain uses TRBV7-2 with TRBJ1-5; 7 bases line up with TRBD1. Germline CDR1 SGHTA, CDR2 FQGNSA. The CDR3 sequence is 16 residues long. The junction had 15 bases not matched to a gene; V was cut back by 5 bases and J by 8 bases. CDR3 nucleotides: TGTGCCAGCAGCCTTACAATTACACAGGGGTGGGAGCCCCAGCATTTT. This codes for CASSLTITQGWEPQHF.

The V gene is TRBV23-1, the J gene TRBJ1-5; D ambiguous. TRBV23-1 is classed as an ORF, of uncertain function. The CDR3 is made up of 14 amino acids. The ends were cut back, 0 bases at V and 6 bases at J, with 9 bases in the middle. The CDR3 here is CASSQSKRSQPQHF. DNA for the CDR3: TGCGCCAGCAGTCAATCAAAGCGCAGTCAGCCCCAGCATTTT.

The rearrangement joins TRBV3-1 (or the pseudogene TRBV3-2) to TRBJ1-1; D may be TRBD1 (5 bases). The CDR3 is 14 residues long. Germline V gene lookup returns CDR1 LGHDT and CDR2 YNNKEL (reference sequence). V was shortened by 2 bases and J by 1 base, with 8 bases between the two germline ends. The DNA for the CDR3 is TGTGCCAGCAGCCAAAGGGGCTCGAACACTGAAGCTTTCTTT. This sequence encodes CASSQRGSNTEAFF.

This clone was counted once. The chain joins TRBV3-1 (or the pseudogene TRBV3-2) to TRBJ2-7, with TRBD2 matching 7 bases. The germline V gene encodes CDR1 LGHDT and CDR2 YNNKEL (reference sequence). This CDR3 comprises 14 residues. With V trimmed by 3 bases and J by 1 base, 3 bases remained unmatched. CDR3 sequence (DNA): TGTGCCAGCAGCCATAGCGGGCAATCCTACGAGCAGTACTTC. Protein: CASSHSGQSYEQYF.

The rearrangement uses TRBV4-1 and TRBJ1-1; D unclear. Trimming stripped 0 bases from V and 0 bases from J, with 8 bases between. CDR3 size: 15 residues. Germline CDR1 reads MGHRA; CDR2 reads YSYEKL. The CDR3 DNA reads TGCGCCAGCAGCCAAGAGCCGGGAATGAACACTGAAGCTTTCTTT. Translated, it gives CASSQEPGMNTEAFF.

This clone was recorded once. The chain combines TRBV19 with TRBJ2-5; 7 bases are a match to TRBD2. V shed 1 base and J 2 bases; nucleotides not matched to a gene: 1. CDR3 size: 14 residues. Germline lookup yields CDR1 LNHDA and CDR2 SQIVND (reference sequence). In nucleotides, the CDR3 is TGTGCCAGTAGTATAGGGACTAGACAAGAGACCCAGTACTTC. This gives the protein CASSIGTRQETQYF.

J is TRBJ1-3 and V is TRBV28; unclear D gene. This CDR3 has 15 residues. V was clipped by 8 bases and J by 1 base, with 15 bases between them. CDR1 and CDR2 (germline): MDHEN, SYDVKM. CDR3 sequence reads: CASQTGGISGNTIYF. CDR3 in DNA: TGTGCCAGCCAAACGGGCGGGATATCTGGAAACACCATATATTTT.

This sequence joins TRBV2 and TRBJ2-5, with TRBD2 matching 8 bases. The CDR3 length is 13 residues. The ends lost 5 bases at V and 5 bases at J; junction bases unmatched: 4. Germline assignment: CDR1 SNHLY and CDR2 FYNNEI. CDR3 region: CASSPGLGETQYF. CDR3 nucleotide sequence: TGTGCCAGCAGTCCGGGACTAGGTGAGACCCAGTACTTC.

V usage is TRBV18 and J usage is TRBJ2-3, with 10 nucleotides matching TRBD2. The CDR3 totals 18 residues. V shed 3 bases and J 1 base; nucleotides not matched to a gene: 10. In germline, CDR1 is KGHSH, CDR2 LQKENI. CDR3 DNA: TGTGCCAGCTCACCTCTCGGAGGGCTAGCGGGGGGCACAGATACGCAGTATTTT. Encoded protein: CASSPLGGLAGGTDTQYF. The full variable domain, completed using reference TRBV18 and TRBJ2-3, is NAGVMQNPRHLVRRRGQEARLRCSPMKGHSHVYWYRQLPEEGLKFMVYLQKENIIDESGMPKERFSAEFPKEGPSILRIQQVVRGDSAAYFCASSPLGGLAGGTDTQYFGPGTRLTVL.

In the case of this clone: The junction and the germline gene differ at one end; a read error may be behind it. The chain couples TRBV12-5 to TRBJ1-1, with D uncertain. The germline V gene has CDR1 LGHNT and CDR2 FRNRAP. CDR3 length equals 11 residues. For the CDR3, the DNA is TGTGCTAGTGCTTTGAACACTGAAGCTTTCTTT. Residues: CASALNTEAFF.